What follows are 15 T cell receptor beta chains derived from one specimen sequenced in a study of glioma-infiltrating T cells after dendritic cell vaccination. Some clones are missing from TCRdb's copy, which holds only in-frame ones; the method was immunoSEQ multiplex PCR. The data hold approximately 62,000 clones, with 86% observed a single time. Time point reported: after dendritic cell vaccination, including at tumor progression/relapse. The starting material was blood, obtained after dendritic cell vaccination. All receptors derive from a human donor with glioblastoma.

This chain connects TRBV4-1 to TRBJ1-6; D not certain. Germline CDR1 MGHRA, CDR2 YSYEKL. Between the trimmed V and J ends, which lost 0 bases and 12 bases, there was a span of 18 bases. The CDR3 covers 16 residues. The CDR3 region is CASSQDESRGGRPLHF. In nucleotides, the CDR3 is TGCGCCAGCAGCCAAGATGAATCACGGGGTGGGAGACCCCTCCACTTT.

The rearrangement uses TRBV6-1 and TRBJ2-7, with D hard to call. The CDR3 length is 12 residues. Germline CDR1 MNHNS, CDR2 SASEGT. Trimming took off 10 bases at V and 3 bases at J, with 13 bases between the two ends. CDR3 coding DNA: TGTGCCACGGGTTTTAAGAACTACGAGCAGTACTTC. Protein product: CATGFKNYEQYF.

The J gene is TRBJ2-3, the V gene TRBV10-3; the match to TRBD1 covers 7 bases. The CDR3 has 15 residues. The germline gives CDR1 ENHRY, CDR2 SYGVKD. Unmatched junction bases numbered 6, after V lost 3 bases and J lost 3 bases. This CDR3 reads CAISDTGDRTDTQYF. DNA of the CDR3: TGTGCCATCAGTGATACAGGGGATAGGACAGATACGCAGTATTTT.

The chain joins TRBV27 to TRBJ1-6, with TRBD1 identical over 9 bases. Looked up from germline, CDR1 is MNHEY and CDR2 is SMNVEV (reference sequence). This CDR3 has 17 amino acids. V lost 2 bases to trimming and J lost 7 bases; unmatched junction nucleotides: 9. Here the CDR3 DNA reads TGTGCCAGCAGTTTACGCCCAGATGGGACAGGGAATTCACCCCTCCACTTT. Amino acids: CASSLRPDGTGNSPLHF.

This sequence joins TRBV7-9 and TRBJ1-1; tentatively, D is TRBD1 (5 bases). The CDR3 has 18 amino acids. Trimming removed 3 bases at V and 3 bases at J, with 23 bases between. Looked up from germline, CDR1 is SEHNR and CDR2 is FQNEAQ (reference sequence). DNA of the CDR3: TGTGCCAGCAGCTTCACCCCCCGGGGGGGGAGAAGCGACACTGAAGCTTTCTTT. It translates to CASSFTPRGGRSDTEAFF.

CDR3 bases: TGTGCCAGCAGCGTAGCTGCCAGCTCTGGAAACACCATATATTTT. This codes for CASSVAASSGNTIYF. The rearrangement links TRBV9 to TRBJ1-3; unclear D gene. V dropped 0 bases and J dropped 0 bases, with 7 bases sitting between them. Per germline, CDR1 SGDLS and CDR2 YYNGEE. The CDR3 length is 15 residues.

This sequence joins TRBV6-5 and TRBJ2-7; TRBD1 matches at 8 bases. The J segment lost 6 bases and the V segment lost 5 bases, leaving 9 bases of the junction unmatched. Looked up from germline, CDR1 is MNHEY and CDR2 is SVGAGI. The CDR3 spans 14 residues. The CDR3 here is CASSNPTGTGEQYF. The DNA of the CDR3 is TGTGCCAGCAGTAACCCCACCGGGACAGGCGAGCAGTACTTC.

V usage is TRBV5-1 and J usage is TRBJ1-2; TRBD1 matches 10 bases. The CDR3 runs 17 residues. Germline V lookup: CDR1 SGHRS, CDR2 YFSETQ. V lost 4 bases to trimming and J lost 7 bases; unmatched junction nucleotides: 16. The chain's CDR3 is CASSLEWRQGQGSGYTF. In DNA, the CDR3 is TGCGCCAGCAGCCTGGAATGGCGTCAGGGACAGGGGTCTGGCTACACCTTC. Variable domain in full (rest from reference TRBV5-1 and TRBJ1-2): KAGVTQTPRYLIKTRGQQVTLSCSPISGHRSVSWYQQTPGQGLQFLFEYFSETQRNKGNFPGRFSGRQFSNSRSEMNVSTLELGDSALYLCASSLEWRQGQGSGYTFGSGTRLTVV.

The chain recombines TRBV7-8 with TRBJ1-5; the D gene is possibly TRBD1 (6 bases). The length of the CDR3 is 15 residues. Germline CDR1 and CDR2: SGHVS and FQNEAQ. Trimming pared 4 bases from V and 2 bases from J, leaving 12 bases between. CDR3 nucleotide sequence: TGTGCCAGCAGCTCACTAAGGACAGGCAATCAGCCCCAGCATTTT. This sequence encodes CASSSLRTGNQPQHF.

CDR3 region: CASRQGDGTKNIQYF. In DNA, the CDR3 is TGTGCCAGCAGGCAGGGTGATGGTACCAAAAACATTCAGTACTTC. V and J are TRBV11-3 and TRBJ2-4, with D possibly TRBD1 on 5 matching bases. In germline, CDR1 is SGHNT, CDR2 YENEEA. Deletions cut 6 bases from V and 2 bases from J, with 14 bases between. This CDR3 spans 15 amino acids.

The chain joins TRBV9 to TRBJ2-7, with 8 bases matching TRBD2. J lost 5 bases, V lost 0 bases, and 7 bases had no gene match. The CDR3 extends over 15 amino acids. Germline CDR1 is SGDLS and CDR2 is YYNGEE. DNA of the CDR3: TGTGCCAGCAGCGTAGGGCCCGGGGGGGCGGACGAGCAGTACTTC. This translates into CASSVGPGGADEQYF.

This clone was observed a few times. The chain carries TRBV5-4 and TRBJ2-5; TRBD2 matches 8 bases. CDR3 length: 14 amino acids. Per the germline V gene, CDR1 is SGHNT and CDR2 is YYREEE (reference sequence). V gave up 4 bases and J gave up 4 bases; unmatched junction bases: 6. CDR3 amino acids: CASSGGLDGETQYF. CDR3 DNA sequence: TGTGCCAGCAGCGGGGGACTAGATGGAGAGACCCAGTACTTC.

The gene calls are TRBV30 and TRBJ2-3; weak D call: TRBD2 (6 bases). The CDR3 has 13 amino acids. V lost 8 bases and J lost 5, with 17 bases in between. Germline loops: CDR1 GTSNPN, CDR2 SVGIG (reference sequence). CDR3 coding DNA: TGTGCCAGATCCGGGACTGGAAAAGATACGCAGTATTTT. Its protein product is CARSGTGKDTQYF.

This clone was recorded only once. V is TRBV7-2 and J is TRBJ1-1; no definite D call. Germline CDR1 SGHTA, CDR2 FQGNSA. This CDR3 is 15 amino acids long. Trimming removed 5 bases from V and 1 base from J, with 14 bases in between. Here the CDR3 reads CASSPILMRNTEAFF. The CDR3 region has the DNA TGTGCCAGCAGCCCCATTCTAATGCGGAACACTGAAGCTTTCTTT.

The chain couples TRBV7-2 to TRBJ2-3, with 11 bases aligning to TRBD2. The germline V gene has CDR1 SGHTA and CDR2 FQGNSA. The V gene end was trimmed by 5 bases and the J gene end by 5 bases; junction bases not matched to a gene: 9. The CDR3 loop spans 16 amino acids. The CDR3 DNA sequence: TGTGCCAGCAGCCCCCCCGTAGCGGGGGGGAAAGATACGCAGTATTTT. Its protein is CASSPPVAGGKDTQYF.